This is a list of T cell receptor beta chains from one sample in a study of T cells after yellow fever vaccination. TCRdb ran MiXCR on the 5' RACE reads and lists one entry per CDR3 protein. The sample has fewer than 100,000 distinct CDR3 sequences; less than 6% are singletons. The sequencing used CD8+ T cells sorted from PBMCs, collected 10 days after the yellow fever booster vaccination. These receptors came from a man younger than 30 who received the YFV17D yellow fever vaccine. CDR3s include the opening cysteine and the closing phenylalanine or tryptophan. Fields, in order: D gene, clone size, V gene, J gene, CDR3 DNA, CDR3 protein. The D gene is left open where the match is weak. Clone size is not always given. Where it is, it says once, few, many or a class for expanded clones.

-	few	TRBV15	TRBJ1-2	TGTGCCACCAGCGGTTTTACTGGGTTTGGCTACACCTTC	CATSGFTGFGYTF
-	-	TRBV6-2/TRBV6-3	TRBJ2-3	TGTGCCAGCAGCTCCGGGACTTTGACTAGCACAGATACGCAGTATTTT	CASSSGTLTSTDTQYF
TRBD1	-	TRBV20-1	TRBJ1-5	TGCATCCCAGGACAGGGCAATGGTCAGCCCCAGCATTTT	CIPGQGNGQPQHF
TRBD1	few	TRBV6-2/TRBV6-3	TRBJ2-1	TGTGCCAGCAGTTACCTCTTTACAGGGGACAATGAGCAGTTCTTC	CASSYLFTGDNEQFF
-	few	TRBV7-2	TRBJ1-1	TGTGCCAGCAGCTCCGGACTTGAAGCTTTCTTT	CASSSGLEAFF
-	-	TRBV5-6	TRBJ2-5	TGTGCCAGCAGCAGCACAGCGCGGGAGACCCAGTACTTC	CASSSTARETQYF
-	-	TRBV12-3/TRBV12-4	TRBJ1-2	TGTGCCAGCAGTGGCCAGCTAAACTATGGCTACACCTTC	CASSGQLNYGYTF
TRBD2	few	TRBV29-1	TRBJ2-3	TGCAGCGTTGAAGCCACCGGACTAGTAACAGATACGCAGTATTTT	CSVEATGLVTDTQYF
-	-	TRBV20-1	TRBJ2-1	TGCAGTGGCCTTAAGAGGCTCAGCTCCTACAATGAGCAGTTCTTC	CSGLKRLSSYNEQFF
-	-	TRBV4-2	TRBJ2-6	TGTGCCAGCGGGTACAAGGCGCTGCTCTCTGGGGCCAACGTCCTGACTTTC	CASGYKALLSGANVLTF
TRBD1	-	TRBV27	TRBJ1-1	TGTGCCAGCAGTTTAACCCTGACAGGGATCACTGAAGCTTTCTTT	CASSLTLTGITEAFF
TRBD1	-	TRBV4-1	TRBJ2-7	TGCGCCAGCAGCCAAGACCGGGACAGATCCTACGAGCAGTACTTC	CASSQDRDRSYEQYF
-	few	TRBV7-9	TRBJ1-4	TGTGCCAGCAGCTCGGCCAGGACAGCTCCTACTAATGAAAAACTGTTTTTT	CASSSARTAPTNEKLFF
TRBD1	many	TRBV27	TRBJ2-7	TGTGCCAGCAGTTTATCGGCCGGGACAGGGGTGTACCACGAGCAGTACTTC	CASSLSAGTGVYHEQYF
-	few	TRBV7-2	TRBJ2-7	TGTGCCAGCAGCCGGAGGGACAGTACTTTCGAGCAGTACTTC	CASSRRDSTFEQYF
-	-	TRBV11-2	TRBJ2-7	TGTGCCAGCAGCTTTGGTACAACGAACGAGCAGTACTTC	CASSFGTTNEQYF
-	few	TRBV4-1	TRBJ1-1	TGCGCCAGCAGCCAAGTCCCCAGGAAGAACACTGAAGCTTTCTTT	CASSQVPRKNTEAFF
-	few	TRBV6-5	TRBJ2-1	TGTGCCAGCAGTTACCGGGACATCTACAATGAGCAGTTCTTC	CASSYRDIYNEQFF
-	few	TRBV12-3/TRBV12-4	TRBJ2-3	TGTGCCAGCAGTGACGAGCGCACAGATACGCAGTATTTT	CASSDERTDTQYF
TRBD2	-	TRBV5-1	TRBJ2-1	TGCGCCAGCAGCTACGGGCAGCGGGAGTTGGGGAATGAGCAGTTCTTC	CASSYGQRELGNEQFF
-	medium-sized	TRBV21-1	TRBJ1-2	TGTGCCAGCCCGCCCGGCGGGACGGGTGGCTACACCTTC	CASPPGGTGGYTF
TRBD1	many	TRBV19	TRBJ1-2	TGTGCCAGTAGGGCCGGGACAGGGCTCTATGGCTACACCTTC	CASRAGTGLYGYTF
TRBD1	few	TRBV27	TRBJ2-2	TGTGCCAGCAGTTCCCAGGGGGCCGACACCGGGGAGCTGTTTTTT	CASSSQGADTGELFF
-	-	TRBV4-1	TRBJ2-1	TGCGCCAGCAGCCAGGGGACGTCTTGGGATGAGCAGTTCTTC	CASSQGTSWDEQFF
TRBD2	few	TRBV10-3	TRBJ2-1	TGTGCCATCAAAGGGACTAGCGGTCTCAGCTCCTACAATGAGCAGTTCTTC	CAIKGTSGLSSYNEQFF
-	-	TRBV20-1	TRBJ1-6	TGCAGTGCTAGAGATCTCGGACGGCTCAATTCACCCCTCCACTTT	CSARDLGRLNSPLHF
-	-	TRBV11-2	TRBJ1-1	TGTGCCAGCAGATACATGAACACTGAAGCTTTCTTT	CASRYMNTEAFF
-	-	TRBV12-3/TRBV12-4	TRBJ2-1	TGTGCCAGCAGTCCGGGTCACTCCTACAATGAGCAGTTCTTC	CASSPGHSYNEQFF
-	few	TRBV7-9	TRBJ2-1	TGTGCCAGCAGCAAGCCCGGGCCGATCGATGAGCAGTTCTTC	CASSKPGPIDEQFF
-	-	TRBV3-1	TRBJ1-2	TGTGCCAGCAGCCAGGAATTCAACGGGGCTAACTATGGCTACACCTTC	CASSQEFNGANYGYTF
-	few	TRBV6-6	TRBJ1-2	TGTGCCAGCAGTTACCTACAGGATGGCTACACCTTC	CASSYLQDGYTF
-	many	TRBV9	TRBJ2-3	TGTGCCAGCAGCGGATACAGGGCGTGGGGCACAGATACGCAGTATTTT	CASSGYRAWGTDTQYF
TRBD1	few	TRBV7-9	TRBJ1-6	TGTGCCAGCAGCTCCGAGGACAGGGTCGTGGATTCACCCCTCCACTTT	CASSSEDRVVDSPLHF
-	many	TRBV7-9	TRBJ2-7	TGTGCCAGCAGCAAAACACAAAACTACGAGCAGTACTTC	CASSKTQNYEQYF
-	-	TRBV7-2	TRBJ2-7	TGTGCCAGCAGCTTCGGGGGGCGGACCTACGAGCAGTACTTC	CASSFGGRTYEQYF
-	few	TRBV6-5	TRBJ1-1	TGTGCCAGCAGTTACTTCCTTTTCCCCGCGGAACAGCTGAACACTGAAGCTTTCTTT	CASSYFLFPAEQLNTEAFF
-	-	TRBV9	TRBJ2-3	TGTGCCAGCAGCGGACCGGACCACACAGATACGCAGTATTTT	CASSGPDHTDTQYF
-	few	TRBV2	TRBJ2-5	TGTGCCAGCAGTGCCGGTCCAGGGGCTTGGGAGACCCAGTACTTC	CASSAGPGAWETQYF
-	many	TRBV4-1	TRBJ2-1	TGCGCCAGCAGCCAATCGTTGGGGATTTATGAGCAGTTCTTC	CASSQSLGIYEQFF
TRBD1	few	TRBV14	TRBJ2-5	TGTGCCAGCAGCCATTACGGTACAGGGGAGGAGACCCAGTACTTC	CASSHYGTGEETQYF
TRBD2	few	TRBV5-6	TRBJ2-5	TGTGCCACCGAAAGGACTAGCGGGGGGGGAGAGACCCAGTACTTC	CATERTSGGGETQYF
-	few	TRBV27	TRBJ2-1	TGTGCCAGCAGTTTACAAGGGGAATACAATGAGCAGTTCTTC	CASSLQGEYNEQFF
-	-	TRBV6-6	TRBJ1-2	TGTGCCAGCAGTTACGAAGAGCTGGCCCGGGATGGCTACACCTTC	CASSYEELARDGYTF
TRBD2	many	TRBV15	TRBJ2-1	TGTGCCACCAGCCCGGGGACTAGCGGGGGCCGATACAATGAGCAGTTCTTC	CATSPGTSGGRYNEQFF
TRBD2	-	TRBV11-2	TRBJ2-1	TGTGCCAGCAGCGCGGGGGGCTATGAGCAGTTCTTC	CASSAGGYEQFF